This TCR beta chain was recovered during a study of T cells after yellow fever vaccination. CDR3 size: 17 residues. J gave up 3 bases and V 1 base, and 7 bases lay outside the gene matches. The V gene's germline CDR1 is LGHDT and CDR2 YNNKEL (reference sequence). TCRdb reprocessed the 5' RACE reads via MiXCR and lists one record per CDR3 protein. The table includes some 390,000 distinct CDR3 sequences, over 15% detected once. This clonotype was counted between two and nine times. The origin of this receptor is a man younger than 30 who received the YFV17D yellow fever vaccine. The chain uses TRBV3-1 and TRBJ2-3; 10 positions match TRBD2. The source was PBMCs, collected before the yellow fever booster vaccination. CDR3 in amino acids: CASSQVGAGGLTDTQYF. The CDR3 DNA reads TGTGCCAGCAGCCAAGTCGGAGCGGGGGGGCTTACAGATACGCAGTATTTT.